This T cell receptor beta chain is from a study of blood T cell repertoires in COVID-19. Whole-study context: Samples representing acute and convalescent COVID-19 were sourced from the United States, Italy and Spain. The analysed material was cDNA or gDNA that came from T cells, B-cell-depleted T cells, or PBMCs.

The length of the CDR3 is 15 residues. Trimming cost V 1 base and J 6 bases; bases outside gene matches: 7. CDR1 and CDR2 (germline): GTSNPN, SVGIG (reference sequence). In the original workflow: Estimates of nucleated cell counts were drawn from the amplification of reference gene primers. Here immunoSEQ multiplex PCR was the method, and the copy in TCRdb shows in-frame clones only, minus some. D and trimming were read from the DNA, whereas the V and J calls and clone size are those reported in that table. This sample has 70,000 to 85,000 clones; 85% to 90% occur once, and the top ten carry about 20%.

This receptor was obtained from a woman of 80 years or more in a cohort sampled during active or convalescent COVID-19. The chain uses TRBV30 and TRBJ1-5, with 9 bases aligning to TRBD1. The specimen was peripheral blood. The CDR3 DNA reads as TGTGCCTGGAGTGCGAACAGGGGGCTTGTTCAGCCCCAGCATTTT. Its translation is CAWSANRGLVQPQHF.